Listed below are T cell receptor beta chains from one sample, sequenced in a study of control samples from healthy donors and cancer patients. Using immunoSEQ multiplex PCR, the repertoire was profiled, and TCRdb retains in-frame clones only, with some absent. In the table there are roughly 84,000 clones, approximately 89% of which are singletons. The specimen was blood. These TCRs come from a man aged 45-60 years in good health. The CDR3 runs from the conserved cysteine through the conserved F or W. The order of the fields is D gene, V gene, J gene, clone size, CDR3 protein, CDR3 DNA. A D gene is named only where the DNA matches it firmly. Clone size, where shown, is once, few, many, or a class for clones that have expanded.

d_gene: TRBD2
v_gene: TRBV4-2
j_gene: TRBJ2-7
abundance: NA
CDR3aa: CASSASGGGYLHYEQYF
CDR3nt: TGTGCCAGCAGCGCTAGCGGGGGGGGATATTTACACTACGAGCAGTACTTC

d_gene: TRBD1
v_gene: TRBV7-2
j_gene: TRBJ2-2
abundance: NA
CDR3aa: CASSFTGTGGTGELFF
CDR3nt: TGTGCCAGCAGCTTCACCGGGACAGGGGGCACCGGGGAGCTGTTTTTT

d_gene: NA
v_gene: TRBV5-6
j_gene: TRBJ1-2
abundance: NA
CDR3aa: CASNPGPRQYGYTF
CDR3nt: TGTGCCAGCAATCCTGGTCCCCGACAGTATGGCTACACCTTC

d_gene: NA
v_gene: TRBV5-6
j_gene: TRBJ2-7
abundance: NA
CDR3aa: CASSLAAASYEQYF
CDR3nt: TGTGCCAGCAGCTTGGCGGCGGCTTCCTACGAGCAGTACTTC

d_gene: TRBD2
v_gene: TRBV9
j_gene: TRBJ2-1
abundance: NA
CDR3aa: CASSPAGGSYNEQFF
CDR3nt: TGTGCCAGCAGCCCAGCGGGGGGCTCCTACAATGAGCAGTTCTTC

d_gene: NA
v_gene: TRBV6-2/TRBV6-3
j_gene: TRBJ2-2
abundance: once
CDR3aa: CASSYVGLVDTGELFF
CDR3nt: TGTGCCAGCAGTTACGTCGGTCTAGTGGACACCGGGGAGCTGTTTTTT

d_gene: TRBD1
v_gene: TRBV4-1
j_gene: TRBJ2-3
abundance: NA
CDR3aa: CASSQEPGTGVTDTQYF
CDR3nt: TGCGCCAGCAGCCAAGAGCCCGGGACAGGGGTAACAGATACGCAGTATTTT

d_gene: NA
v_gene: TRBV6-2/TRBV6-3
j_gene: TRBJ2-5
abundance: NA
CDR3aa: CASSYSRMRDKETQYF
CDR3nt: TGTGCCAGCAGTTACTCGAGGATGCGAGATAAAGAGACCCAGTACTTC

d_gene: NA
v_gene: TRBV4-3
j_gene: TRBJ1-3
abundance: NA
CDR3aa: CASSQGVAGNTIYF
CDR3nt: TGCGCCAGCAGCCAAGGGGTCGCTGGAAACACCATATATTTT

d_gene: NA
v_gene: TRBV9
j_gene: TRBJ2-5
abundance: NA
CDR3aa: CASSVEGGQETQYF
CDR3nt: TGTGCCAGCAGCGTAGAGGGGGGCCAAGAGACCCAGTACTTC

d_gene: TRBD2
v_gene: TRBV5-1
j_gene: TRBJ2-2
abundance: NA
CDR3aa: CASSLAPREANTGELFF
CDR3nt: TGCGCCAGCAGCTTGGCCCCTCGGGAGGCGAACACCGGGGAGCTGTTTTTT

d_gene: NA
v_gene: TRBV11-2
j_gene: TRBJ2-1
abundance: NA
CDR3aa: CASSFGDSYNEQFF
CDR3nt: TGTGCCAGCAGCTTCGGGGACTCCTACAATGAGCAGTTCTTC

d_gene: NA
v_gene: TRBV19
j_gene: TRBJ2-3
abundance: NA
CDR3aa: CASSTGGGADTQYF
CDR3nt: TGTGCCAGTAGTACGGGGGGCGGGGCAGATACGCAGTATTTT

d_gene: NA
v_gene: TRBV7-2
j_gene: TRBJ1-3
abundance: NA
CDR3aa: CASSSKDDSSGNTIYF
CDR3nt: TGTGCCAGCAGTAGCAAGGATGACAGCTCTGGAAACACCATATATTTT

d_gene: TRBD1
v_gene: TRBV4-3
j_gene: TRBJ1-2
abundance: NA
CDR3aa: CASSQVVGQGFYTF
CDR3nt: TGCGCCAGCAGCCAAGTAGTCGGACAGGGATTCTACACCTTC

d_gene: NA
v_gene: TRBV7-3
j_gene: TRBJ2-6
abundance: NA
CDR3aa: CASSPTSGANVLTF
CDR3nt: TGTGCCAGCAGCCCGACCTCTGGGGCCAACGTCCTGACTTTC

d_gene: TRBD1
v_gene: TRBV10-3
j_gene: TRBJ2-7
abundance: NA
CDR3aa: CAISESRTGYYEQYF
CDR3nt: TGTGCCATCAGTGAGTCCCGGACAGGATACTACGAGCAGTACTTC

d_gene: TRBD2
v_gene: TRBV5-1
j_gene: TRBJ2-5
abundance: NA
CDR3aa: CASSLATSGGQETQYF
CDR3nt: TGCGCCAGCAGCTTGGCCACTAGCGGGGGACAAGAGACCCAGTACTTC

d_gene: NA
v_gene: TRBV19
j_gene: TRBJ1-2
abundance: NA
CDR3aa: CASSGDVGQPNYGYTF
CDR3nt: TGTGCCAGTAGTGGGGACGTGGGGCAGCCCAACTATGGCTACACCTTC

d_gene: NA
v_gene: TRBV9
j_gene: TRBJ2-2
abundance: NA
CDR3aa: CASSAGVSNTGELFF
CDR3nt: TGTGCCAGCAGCGCCGGAGTGTCGAACACCGGGGAGCTGTTTTTT

d_gene: TRBD1
v_gene: TRBV5-1
j_gene: TRBJ2-1
abundance: NA
CDR3aa: CASSLRQGNHNEQFF
CDR3nt: TGCGCCAGCAGCCTGCGACAGGGAAACCACAATGAGCAGTTCTTC

d_gene: NA
v_gene: TRBV10-1
j_gene: TRBJ1-4
abundance: NA
CDR3aa: CASSETRRTATNEKLFF
CDR3nt: TGCGCCAGCAGTGAGACTAGGCGGACCGCCACTAATGAAAAACTGTTTTTT

d_gene: TRBD2
v_gene: TRBV15
j_gene: TRBJ2-2
abundance: NA
CDR3aa: CATSSLGGTGELFF
CDR3nt: TGTGCCACCAGCAGTCTCGGGGGGACCGGGGAGCTGTTTTTT